Below, 22 T cell receptor beta chains from the same sample are listed, as sequenced in a study of cytomegalovirus exposure and HLA in healthy donors. It was with 60 Vbeta and 13 Jbeta primers that the PCR ran. TCRdb's copy holds only in-frame clones and misses some; the assay was immunoSEQ multiplex PCR. The sample yields under 100,000 clones, around 77% seen once. Sample: PBMCs. These receptors all come from a man aged 50-59 years in good health and CMV-seronegative.

As concerns this clone: The junction differs from germline at one of its ends, possibly a read error. The chain links TRBV7-9 to TRBJ1-1; possible D gene TRBD1, 6 bases. The CDR3 runs 13 residues. Looked up from germline, CDR1 is SEHNR and CDR2 is FQNEAQ (reference sequence). CDR3 sequence (DNA): TGTTCCAGCAGCTTATCAGGGGACACTGAAGCTTTCTTT. Translated, it gives CSSSLSGDTEAFF.

This sequence joins TRBV10-2 and TRBJ1-2; 7 bases map to TRBD1. The CDR3 covers 13 residues. V shed 6 bases, J shed 4 bases, and the junction held 5 bases outside the gene matches. The V gene's germline CDR1 is WSHSY and CDR2 SAAADI. The CDR3 bases are TGCGCCAGCAGAAAACAGGGGCCCTATGGCTACACCTTC. This translates into CASRKQGPYGYTF.

This clone was seen more than once but under ten times. The chain is built from TRBV19 and TRBJ1-5; no firm D call. Trimming left V 6 bases short and J 3 bases short, with 15 bases between. The germline gives CDR1 LNHDA, CDR2 SQIVND (reference sequence). The CDR3 consists of 15 residues. The CDR3 reads CASSYPTESNQPQHF. The CDR3 DNA reads as TGTGCCAGTAGCTACCCCACAGAGTCCAATCAGCCCCAGCATTTT.

The chain has TRBV28 and TRBJ2-5; D could derive from TRBD1 or TRBD2 (6 bases each). The last part of the DNA fits TRBJ2-7 better; the J call may be wrong. CDR1 is MDHEN and CDR2 is SYDVKM in the germline V gene. This CDR3 is 12 amino acids long. CDR3 loop: CATRGSGREQYF. The CDR3 nucleotides are TGTGCCACCAGGGGTAGCGGACGCGAGCAGTACTTC.

This sequence joins TRBV9 and TRBJ2-7, with TRBD1 matching 8 bases. V lost 4 bases to trimming and J lost 2 bases; unmatched junction nucleotides: 11. Germline V gives CDR1 SGDLS, CDR2 YYNGEE. The CDR3 runs to 16 residues. In DNA, the CDR3 is TGTGCCAGCAGCCCCCAGGCCGCAGGGGGCCCCTACGAGCAGTACTTC. Translated, it gives CASSPQAAGGPYEQYF.

The chain joins TRBV11-2 to TRBJ2-1, with 16 bases lining up with TRBD2. Germline V gene lookup returns CDR1 SGHAT and CDR2 FQNNGV. V lost 4 bases to trimming and J lost 4 bases; unmatched junction nucleotides: 4. The CDR3 length is 17 residues. Here the CDR3 reads CASSSGLAGGIYNEQFF. The CDR3 nucleotides are TGTGCCAGCAGCTCGGGACTAGCGGGGGGGATTTACAATGAGCAGTTCTTC. The full variable domain, rest sourced from reference TRBV11-2 and TRBJ2-1, is EAGVAQSPRYKIIEKRQSVAFWCNPISGHATLYWYQQILGQGPKLLIQFQNNGVVDDSQLPKDRFSAERLKGVDSTLKIQPAKLEDSAVYLCASSSGLAGGIYNEQFFGPGTRLTVL.

The chain couples TRBV27 to TRBJ1-6; 7 positions agree with TRBD1. V lost 5 bases to trimming and J lost 0 bases; unmatched junction nucleotides: 10. Germline V lookup: CDR1 MNHEY, CDR2 SMNVEV (reference sequence). The CDR3 is 18 residues long. The CDR3 loop is CASSRRTGDSSYNSPLHF. The CDR3 nucleotides are TGTGCCAGCAGTCGTCGCACAGGGGATAGCTCCTATAATTCACCCCTCCACTTT.

For the CDR3, the DNA is TGCAGCGTTGAAGGTCCGCGACAGGGACCCTACGAGCAGTACTTC. Its protein is CSVEGPRQGPYEQYF. The gene calls are TRBV29-1 and TRBJ2-7; 7 nucleotides align to TRBD1. Germline V gene lookup returns CDR1 SQVTM and CDR2 ANQGSEA. The CDR3 is made up of 15 amino acids. V shed 1 base, J shed 2 bases, and the junction held 8 bases outside the gene matches.

This clone is a singleton in its sample. This rearrangement joins TRBV15 to TRBJ2-3, with 10 nucleotides matching TRBD2. Germline CDR1 and CDR2: LNHNV and YYDKDF (reference sequence). This CDR3 is 15 amino acids long. J was trimmed by 4 bases and V by 5 bases; bases with no gene match: 6. The DNA for the CDR3 is TGTGCCACCAGCGCCGGGACTAGCGTTGCAGATACGCAGTATTTT. As protein: CATSAGTSVADTQYF. The full variable domain, with the rest looked up from reference TRBV15 and TRBJ2-3, is DAMVIQNPRYQVTQFGKPVTLSCSQTLNHNVMYWYQQKSSQAPKLLFHYYDKDFNNEADTPDNFQSRRPNTSFCFLDIRSPGLGDTAMYLCATSAGTSVADTQYFGPGTRLTVL.

The CDR3 sequence is CASSQVASRGETQYF. The DNA of the CDR3 is TGCGCCAGCAGCCAAGTGGCCAGCCGGGGGGAGACCCAGTACTTC. The chain couples TRBV4-1 to TRBJ2-5; possibly TRBD2 for D (6 bases). The CDR3 consists of 15 residues. With 1 base removed from V and 5 bases from J, the gap between germline ends came to 14 bases. Germline-derived CDR1 and CDR2 are MGHRA and YSYEKL.

CDR3 nucleotide sequence: TGCGCCAGCAGCTTGGATGGGAGGCGGAATCAGCCCCAGCATTTT. Its translation: CASSLDGRRNQPQHF. The rearrangement joins TRBV5-1 to TRBJ1-5, with D unclear. The germline V and J ends were trimmed by 0 bases and 4 bases, with 11 bases remaining between them. The germline gives CDR1 SGHRS, CDR2 YFSETQ. This CDR3 has 15 residues.

About this clone: The sample carries other DNA sequences with the same CDR3. The V and J genes are TRBV28 and TRBJ2-7; the match to TRBD1 covers 11 bases. The germline gives CDR1 MDHEN, CDR2 SYDVKM. The CDR3 has 15 residues. J was trimmed by 5 bases and V by 2 bases; bases with no gene match: 5. CDR3 loop: CASSLMGQGGDEQYF. The CDR3 region has the DNA TGTGCCAGCAGTTTAATGGGACAGGGGGGGGACGAGCAGTACTTC.

The CDR3 DNA is TGCGCCAGCACCTTTCGGGACAGGGGGCTAGGGGATTATGAAAAACTGTTTTTT. Amino acid sequence: CASTFRDRGLGDYEKLFF. The genes are TRBV10-1 and TRBJ1-4; TRBD1 agrees at 12 bases. Germline CDR1 WNHNN, CDR2 SYGVQD (reference sequence). The CDR3 has 18 residues. V shed 7 bases and J 6 bases; nucleotides not matched to a gene: 15.

V usage is TRBV6-1 and J usage is TRBJ2-7; maybe TRBD1 (6 bases). CDR3 length equals 14 residues. Deletions cut 7 bases from V and 3 bases from J, with 16 bases between. CDR1 and CDR2 (germline): MNHNS, SASEGT. The CDR3 is CASILTGTHYEQYF. The CDR3 DNA is TGTGCCAGCATTCTGACAGGTACCCACTACGAGCAGTACTTC.

This clone was found once. V and J are TRBV7-9 and TRBJ2-1; 9 bases match TRBD1. Germline V gene lookup returns CDR1 SEHNR and CDR2 FQNEAQ (reference sequence). This CDR3 comprises 17 residues. V shed 1 base, J shed 3 bases, and the junction held 7 bases outside the gene matches. The CDR3 sequence: CASSLDAGTGYYNEQFF. The CDR3, as DNA: TGTGCCAGCAGCTTAGATGCCGGGACAGGGTACTACAATGAGCAGTTCTTC.

This chain connects TRBV5-1 to TRBJ2-5; 8 nucleotides match TRBD2. V lost 0 bases and J lost 4; bases outside the gene matches: 8. The CDR3 extends over 16 amino acids. The germline CDR1 and CDR2 sequences are SGHRS and YFSETQ. Here the CDR3 reads CASSLAAGGVSETQYF. Written as DNA, the CDR3 is TGCGCCAGCAGCTTGGCCGCGGGGGGCGTATCAGAGACCCAGTACTTC.

The rearrangement joins TRBV27 to TRBJ2-3, with D possibly matching TRBD2 (6 bases). The germline V gene has CDR1 MNHEY and CDR2 SMNVEV (reference sequence). CDR3 length: 14 residues. Trimming cost V 2 bases and J 2 bases, with 8 bases left between them. The CDR3 sequence: CASSLGGITDTQYF. The CDR3 nucleotides read TGTGCCAGCAGTTTAGGGGGGATCACAGATACGCAGTATTTT.

This chain uses TRBV5-1 with TRBJ1-1; 7 bases are a match to TRBD1. The ends lost 4 bases at V and 4 bases at J; junction bases unmatched: 7. The CDR3 has 14 residues. Per germline, CDR1 SGHRS and CDR2 YFSETQ. DNA for the CDR3: TGCGCCAGCAGCGCAGGGGGAAGTCGCACTGAAGCTTTCTTT. Amino acid sequence: CASSAGGSRTEAFF.

CDR3 sequence (DNA): TGTGCCAGCAGCTTGATCCTAGCCGAGACCCAGTACTTC. Translating gives CASSLILAETQYF. The gene calls are TRBV7-8 and TRBJ2-5; D perhaps matches TRBD2 (5 bases). Germline values: CDR1 SGHVS, CDR2 FQNEAQ. V shed 3 bases and J shed 5 bases, with 10 bases lying between them. CDR3 length equals 13 residues.

The gene calls are TRBV7-3 and TRBJ2-3; 12 nucleotides match TRBD2. Losses at the gene ends were 5 bases for V and 2 bases for J; bases not matched to a gene: 14. Germline values: CDR1 SGHTA, CDR2 FQGTGA. CDR3 length equals 19 residues. The CDR3 sequence is CASSPSPSGGDRNTDTQYF. The CDR3 DNA reads as TGTGCCAGCAGCCCTTCACCTAGCGGGGGGGATCGGAACACAGATACGCAGTATTTT.

The chain has TRBV4-3 and TRBJ2-1, with TRBD2 as a possible D gene (5 bases). Germline lookup yields CDR1 LGHNA and CDR2 YSLEER. V was pared by 1 base and J by 6 bases, with 7 bases between. The CDR3 runs 13 residues. In DNA form, the CDR3 reads TGCGCCAGCAGCCAAGCGGCGGGCAATGAGCAGTTCTTC. Its translation is CASSQAAGNEQFF.

The chain joins TRBV5-1 to TRBJ2-1; D gene uncertain. The CDR3 sequence is 13 residues long. Trimming took 5 bases from V and 6 from J, leaving 12 bases between them. Germline V gives CDR1 SGHRS, CDR2 YFSETQ. CDR3 bases: TGCGCCAGCAGACCTCTAGGCTCCAATGAGCAGTTCTTC. Protein product: CASRPLGSNEQFF.